The 30 T cell receptor beta chains reported below all come from one sample, sequenced in a study of blood T cell repertoires in COVID-19. The data were produced by immunoSEQ multiplex PCR, yet TCRdb's version contains in-frame clones alone and is incomplete. The profile covers 40,000 to 50,000 clones, with roughly 84% appearing a single time and roughly three fifths taken by the ten largest. Sequenced input: peripheral blood. These receptors were taken from a man between 65 and 85 years old with acute or convalescent COVID-19.

This chain uses TRBV7-2 with TRBJ2-3; TRBD1 matches 12 bases. The CDR3 is 17 amino acids. Trimming at V came to 0 bases and at J to 0 bases, leaving 1 base not matched to a gene. Germline V CDR1 and CDR2: SGHTA, FQGNSA. The CDR3 DNA sequence: TGTGCCAGCAGCTTAGCGGGACAGGGGGCAAGCACAGATACGCAGTATTTT. Translation gives CASSLAGQGASTDTQYF.

V gene TRBV28 combines with J gene TRBJ2-7; TRBD2 matches 14 bases. V shed 4 bases, J shed 6 bases, and the junction held 5 bases outside the gene matches. Looked up from germline, CDR1 is MDHEN and CDR2 is SYDVKM. There are 15 residues in the CDR3. DNA for the CDR3: TGTGCCAGCAGTTCCCCGACTAGCGGGGGGGGCGAGCAGTACTTC. Translating gives CASSSPTSGGGEQYF.

This clone was recorded only once. The chain is built from TRBV25-1 and TRBJ1-1; D is possibly TRBD1 (6 bases). CDR1 is MGHDK, CDR2 SYGVNS, per germline. CDR3 length: 13 amino acids. V lost 2 bases, J lost 5 bases, and 9 bases lay in between. The CDR3 DNA sequence: TGTGCCAGCAGTGAACAGGGGCGGACTGAAGCTTTCTTT. Protein: CASSEQGRTEAFF.

The chain joins TRBV5-6 to TRBJ1-5; 8 bases agree with TRBD1. The CDR3 consists of 14 residues. Losses at the gene ends were 0 bases for V and 4 bases for J; bases not matched to a gene: 0. Germline-derived CDR1 and CDR2 are SGHDT and YYEEEE. The DNA for the CDR3 is TGTGCCAGCAGCTTGGGGACAGGGAATCAGCCCCAGCATTTT. It yields the protein CASSLGTGNQPQHF.

The chain combines TRBV6-5 with TRBJ1-3, with D maybe TRBD1 (5 bases). This CDR3 comprises 13 residues. Germline CDR1 is MNHEY and CDR2 is SVGAGI. The ends were cut back, 11 bases at V and 4 bases at J, with 15 bases in the middle. This chain's CDR3 is CACVSGAGNTIYF. In nucleotides, the CDR3 is TGTGCCTGTGTTAGTGGGGCCGGAAACACCATATATTTT.

This clone was detected only a few times. The chain has TRBV12-5 and TRBJ2-1; no firm D call. The CDR3 runs to 13 residues. Germline loops: CDR1 LGHNT, CDR2 FRNRAP. The V gene lost 5 bases and the J gene lost 7 bases, with 12 bases spanning the gap. The CDR3 DNA follows: TGTGCTAGTGGTGCCGGTTCGGGTAATGAGCAGTTCTTC. It encodes CASGAGSGNEQFF.

This chain connects TRBV7-9 to TRBJ2-7; TRBD2 aligns across 8 bases. V dropped 1 base and J dropped 7; count of bases not matched to a gene: 9. The CDR3 loop spans 15 amino acids. Germline CDR1 and CDR2: SEHNR and FQNEAQ (reference sequence). CDR3 amino acids: CASSLEAGEPPEQYF. Here the CDR3 DNA reads TGTGCCAGCAGCTTAGAAGCGGGGGAACCCCCGGAGCAGTACTTC.

V is TRBV7-2 and J is TRBJ1-2, with D hard to call. This CDR3 spans 13 amino acids. Trimming took off 3 bases at V and 8 bases at J, with 13 bases between the two ends. The germline CDR1 and CDR2 sequences are SGHTA and FQGNSA. The CDR3 region is CASSFRDAMGYTF. In DNA form, the CDR3 reads TGTGCCAGCAGCTTCCGAGATGCTATGGGCTACACCTTC. Combining the CDR3 with reference TRBV7-2 and TRBJ1-2 gives the whole variable domain GAGVSQSPSNKVTEKGKDVELRCDPISGHTALYWYRQSLGQGLEFLIYFQGNSAPDKSGLPSDRFSAERTGGSVSTLTIQRTQQEDSAVYLCASSFRDAMGYTFGSGTRLTVV.

The rearrangement joins TRBV28 to TRBJ1-6; no clear D. Germline CDR1 reads MDHEN; CDR2 reads SYDVKM. Trimming took off 5 bases at V and 7 bases at J, with 12 bases between the two ends. This CDR3 is built from 14 residues. The CDR3 loop is CASSTMTVNSPLHF. The CDR3 nucleotides read TGTGCCAGCAGTACTATGACGGTAAATTCACCCCTCCACTTT. The full variable domain, in which reference TRBV28 and TRBJ1-6 provide the parts outside the CDR3, is DVKVTQSSRYLVKRTGEKVFLECVQDMDHENMFWYRQDPGLGLRLIYFSYDVKMKEKGDIPEGYSVSREKKERFSLILESASTNQTSMYLCASSTMTVNSPLHFGNGTRLTVT.

This chain joins TRBV7-2 and TRBJ2-4; a weak D match, TRBD1 (5 bases). CDR3 length: 15 residues. Germline V gives CDR1 SGHTA, CDR2 FQGNSA. V lost 3 bases, J lost 7 bases, and 16 bases lay in between. The CDR3 protein is CASSFTQGAHNIQYF. The CDR3 nucleotides are TGTGCCAGCAGCTTCACCCAGGGCGCCCACAACATTCAGTACTTC.

V gene TRBV7-3 combines with J gene TRBJ1-1; TRBD1 agrees at 7 bases. Trimming removed 5 bases from V and 1 base from J; junction bases left unmatched: 4. The length of the CDR3 is 14 residues. CDR1 SGHTA and CDR2 FQGTGA come from the germline V gene. The CDR3 nucleotides are TGTGCCAGCAGCCCGGGGACAGCGAACACTGAAGCTTTCTTT. It is translated as CASSPGTANTEAFF.

The CDR3 loop reads CASSDPGVTNEKLFF. The CDR3 DNA follows: TGTGCCAGCAGTGACCCAGGTGTCACTAATGAAAAACTGTTTTTT. V and J are TRBV25-1 and TRBJ1-4; D is undetermined. CDR1 MGHDK and CDR2 SYGVNS come from the germline V gene. The CDR3 sequence is 15 residues long. V lost 3 bases to trimming and J lost 2 bases, with 10 bases between them.

V gene TRBV28 combines with J gene TRBJ2-2; 7 nucleotides match TRBD1. The CDR3 is 15 residues long. Trimming removed 6 bases from V and 0 bases from J; junction bases left unmatched: 4. Germline V gives CDR1 MDHEN, CDR2 SYDVKM. As DNA, the CDR3 is TGTGCCAGCAGGACGGGACAGTCGAACACCGGGGAGCTGTTTTTT. Its protein product is CASRTGQSNTGELFF. Combining the CDR3 with reference TRBV28 and TRBJ2-2 gives the whole variable domain DVKVTQSSRYLVKRTGEKVFLECVQDMDHENMFWYRQDPGLGLRLIYFSYDVKMKEKGDIPEGYSVSREKKERFSLILESASTNQTSMYLCASRTGQSNTGELFFGEGSRLTVL.

The chain combines TRBV29-1 with TRBJ1-4; TRBD1 matches at 7 bases. With V trimmed by 1 base and J by 5 bases, 7 bases remained unmatched. CDR1 SQVTM and CDR2 ANQGSEA come from the germline V gene. The CDR3 length is 15 residues. Written as DNA, the CDR3 is TGCAGCGTTGAAGTTCGACAGGGAGGCAATGAAAAACTGTTTTTT. This gives the protein CSVEVRQGGNEKLFF.

The chain joins TRBV7-6 to TRBJ2-2; a possible D gene is TRBD1 (5 bases). The CDR3 is 13 residues long. Germline V gene data show CDR1 as SGHVS and CDR2 as FNYEAQ. V was trimmed by 8 bases and J by 5 bases, leaving 12 bases between them. The CDR3 loop is CASVPGRTGELFF. The CDR3, as DNA: TGTGCCAGCGTTCCAGGGCGAACCGGGGAGCTGTTTTTT.

This chain joins TRBV27 and TRBJ2-1; 9 nucleotides agree with TRBD2. This CDR3 has 14 residues. Germline CDR1 and CDR2: MNHEY and SMNVEV (reference sequence). V lost 10 bases to trimming and J lost 7 bases; unmatched junction nucleotides: 11. CDR3 nucleotides: TGTGCCACTAGGGGCGGGAGGGCTGAAAATGAGCAGTTCTTC. Translation gives CATRGGRAENEQFF.

The chain uses TRBV6-2 or TRBV6-3 and TRBJ1-1; D call uncertain. Germline CDR1 reads MNHEY; CDR2 reads SVGEGT. Between the trimmed V and J ends, which lost 5 bases and 6 bases, there was a span of 16 bases. CDR3 length equals 14 residues. The CDR3 DNA is TGTGCCAGCAGTGTCACAGCCTGGGTGGCTGAAGCTTTCTTT. This encodes CASSVTAWVAEAFF.

The chain has TRBV30 and TRBJ2-7; D perhaps matches TRBD2 (6 bases). The CDR3 sequence is 11 residues long. CDR1 is GTSNPN and CDR2 is SVGIG in the germline V gene (reference sequence). The V end was cut by 3 bases, the J end by 5 bases, with 8 bases between. The CDR3 loop reads CAWSRRDEQYF. Written as DNA, the CDR3 is TGTGCCTGGAGCAGGAGGGACGAGCAGTACTTC.

The CDR3 DNA reads TGTGCCAGCAGTTTAACGGACCGTGGGACAGGGGCTCTTAACTATGGCTACACCTTC. Protein: CASSLTDRGTGALNYGYTF. The rearrangement links TRBV27 to TRBJ1-2; 10 nucleotides line up with TRBD1. Germline V gene lookup returns CDR1 MNHEY and CDR2 SMNVEV (reference sequence). The CDR3 is 19 amino acids. Germline trimming cut 2 bases from V and 1 base from J; bases unmatched to any gene: 13.

This clone has only a few counts. The V gene is TRBV5-6, the J gene TRBJ2-3; D is uncertain. V was trimmed by 1 base and J by 3 bases, leaving 9 bases between them. The CDR3 has 14 residues. Germline lookup yields CDR1 SGHDT and CDR2 YYEEEE. CDR3 nucleotide sequence: TGTGCCAGCAGCTTGTATCAGGTTACAGATACGCAGTATTTT. Translation gives CASSLYQVTDTQYF.

The chain carries TRBV5-1 and TRBJ1-2; no clear D gene. Trimming cost V 3 bases and J 8 bases, with 17 bases left between them. The CDR3 loop spans 14 amino acids. The germline gives CDR1 SGHRS, CDR2 YFSETQ. CDR3 protein: CASSSDPSTRGYTF. The CDR3 bases are TGCGCCAGCAGCTCGGACCCATCCACTAGGGGCTACACCTTC.

The chain combines TRBV24-1 with TRBJ2-3, with D possibly TRBD2 on 6 matching bases. Per germline, CDR1 KGHDR and CDR2 SFDVKD. This CDR3 comprises 13 residues. The V end was cut by 0 bases, the J end by 6 bases, with 6 bases between. This CDR3 is CATSDLGGDTQYF. The CDR3 region has the DNA TGTGCCACCAGTGATTTGGGGGGGGATACGCAGTATTTT.

In DNA, the CDR3 is TGTGCCAGCAGTTTGACTTCAAGGAAGCCCCAGCATTTT. Translating gives CASSLTSRKPQHF. This chain joins TRBV12-3 or TRBV12-4 and TRBJ1-5; no definite D call. The V gene lost 3 bases and the J gene lost 8 bases, with 11 bases spanning the gap. The length of the CDR3 is 13 residues.

This rearrangement joins TRBV3-1 (or the pseudogene TRBV3-2) to TRBJ1-1, with TRBD1 matching 9 bases. The J segment lost 4 bases and the V segment lost 1 base, leaving 4 bases of the junction unmatched. This CDR3 spans 15 amino acids. Germline assignment: CDR1 LGHDT and CDR2 YNNKEL (reference sequence). CDR3 protein: CASSQVGQGSTEAFF. CDR3 nucleotide sequence: TGTGCCAGCAGCCAAGTGGGACAGGGAAGCACTGAAGCTTTCTTT.

This chain uses TRBV2 with TRBJ2-1; 7 nucleotides match TRBD2. CDR1 and CDR2 from the germline V gene are SNHLY and FYNNEI. J lost 0 bases, V lost 6 bases, and 5 bases had no gene match. There are 15 residues in the CDR3. The DNA of the CDR3 is TGTGCCAGCAGCCTAGCGGCACCCTCCTACAATGAGCAGTTCTTC. Translation gives CASSLAAPSYNEQFF.

This clone was observed once. The J gene is TRBJ2-3, the V gene TRBV7-6; 10 bases fit TRBD2. Germline V gene sequence: CDR1 SGHVS, CDR2 FNYEAQ. This CDR3 region has 17 residues. After removal of 1 base from V and 6 bases from J, the junction contained 10 bases not matched to a gene. The DNA of the CDR3 is TGTGCCAGCAGCTTAGTCCCTAGCGGGAGCGGATCGGATACGCAGTATTTT. It is translated as CASSLVPSGSGSDTQYF.

V is TRBV3-1 (or the pseudogene TRBV3-2) and J is TRBJ1-1; TRBD1 matches 7 bases. Germline V lookup: CDR1 LGHDT, CDR2 YNNKEL (reference sequence). This CDR3 contains 14 residues. V was clipped by 4 bases and J by 3 bases; unmatched bases: 5. In DNA form, the CDR3 reads TGTGCCAGCAGCCGTGCCACAGGGGACACTGAAGCTTTCTTT. Protein product: CASSRATGDTEAFF.

The chain has TRBV25-1 and TRBJ1-1; maybe TRBD1 (5 bases). V was cut by 6 bases and J by 14 bases, with 28 bases left in between. The CDR3 totals 15 residues. Germline loops: CDR1 MGHDK, CDR2 SYGVNS. The CDR3 protein is CASREGTFPDTPKFF. The CDR3 nucleotides are TGTGCCAGCAGGGAGGGGACGTTTCCGGACACACCCAAATTCTTT. The whole variable domain, filled in from reference TRBV25-1 and TRBJ1-1, reads EADIYQTPRYLVIGTGKKITLECSQTMGHDKMYWYQQDPGMELHLIHYSYGVNSTEKGDLSSESTVSRIRTEHFPLTLESARPSHTSQYLCASREGTFPDTPKFFGQGTRLTVV.

J is TRBJ2-4 and V is TRBV25-1, with D possibly TRBD1 on 5 matching bases. The germline gives CDR1 MGHDK, CDR2 SYGVNS. There are 13 residues in the CDR3. V was trimmed by 8 bases and J by 6 bases, leaving 14 bases between them. The CDR3 DNA follows: TGTGCCAGCCGGAAGGGGTTGGGAAACATTCAGTACTTC. This sequence encodes CASRKGLGNIQYF.

This clone came up a few times. V and J are TRBV30 and TRBJ2-7, with TRBD2 matching over 11 bases. The V gene's germline CDR1 is GTSNPN and CDR2 SVGIG (reference sequence). V shed 4 bases and J 6 bases; nucleotides not matched to a gene: 5. This CDR3 is built from 13 residues. The CDR3 spells CAWKLAGVSEQYF. In DNA form, the CDR3 reads TGTGCCTGGAAACTAGCGGGAGTTTCCGAGCAGTACTTC.